This T cell receptor beta chain was profiled in a study of Ad26.COV2.S vaccination and SARS-CoV-2 variants. Broader study findings: Among vaccine recipients, spike-specific TCR breadth exceeded that of placebo recipients.

The assay was immunoSEQ multiplex PCR, and TCRdb's table has in-frame clones only and misses some. The sample comprises under 600,000 clones, 80% to 90% of which are singletons, and 1.5% to 2% rests with the top ten. Notes on this clone: Its antigen is still unknown.

Treatment here: approximately 18 received Ad26.COV2.S at low or high dose, single or two shots; about 5 received placebo; per-sample allocation not given. Samples analyzed were those drawn on day 63 after the first vaccine or placebo injection. Trimming pared 6 bases from V and 0 bases from J, leaving 16 bases between. CDR3 length equals 16 residues. In germline, CDR1 is SGHTA, CDR2 FQGNSA. The source material was peripheral blood, sampled in a trial of Ad26.COV2.S vaccine versus placebo. This TCR was recovered from a person between 18 and 65 years old who received the Ad26.COV2.S COVID-19 vaccine or a placebo. The chain links TRBV7-2 to TRBJ2-3; tentatively, D is TRBD1 or TRBD2 (5 bases each). Written as DNA, the CDR3 is TGTGCCAGCAGGAAGAGGGGTTTTACTAGCACAGATACGCAGTATTTT. Translated: CASRKRGFTSTDTQYF.